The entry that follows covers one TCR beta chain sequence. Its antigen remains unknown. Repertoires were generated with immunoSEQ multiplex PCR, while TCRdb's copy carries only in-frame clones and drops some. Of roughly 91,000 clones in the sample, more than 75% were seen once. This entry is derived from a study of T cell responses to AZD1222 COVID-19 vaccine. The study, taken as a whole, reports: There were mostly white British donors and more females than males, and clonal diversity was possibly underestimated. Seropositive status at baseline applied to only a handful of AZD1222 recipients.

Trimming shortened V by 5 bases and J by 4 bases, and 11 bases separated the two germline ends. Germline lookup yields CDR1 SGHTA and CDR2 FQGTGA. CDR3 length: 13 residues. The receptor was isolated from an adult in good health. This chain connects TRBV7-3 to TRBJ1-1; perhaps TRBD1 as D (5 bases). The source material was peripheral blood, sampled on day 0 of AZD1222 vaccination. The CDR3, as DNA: TGTGCCAGCAGCCCTAGCGGGGGCACTGAAGCTTTCTTT. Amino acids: CASSPSGGTEAFF.